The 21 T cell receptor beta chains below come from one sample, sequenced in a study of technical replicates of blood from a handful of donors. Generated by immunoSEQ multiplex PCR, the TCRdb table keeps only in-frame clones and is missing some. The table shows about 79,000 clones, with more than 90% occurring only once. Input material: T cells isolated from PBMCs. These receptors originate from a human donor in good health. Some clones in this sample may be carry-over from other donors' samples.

As DNA, the CDR3 is TGTGCCAGCTCACCCCTCAGTTCTAGCACAGATACGCAGTATTTT. Residues: CASSPLSSSTDTQYF. The chain is built from TRBV18 and TRBJ2-3; D is ambiguous. The CDR3 consists of 15 residues. Trimming shortened V by 3 bases and J by 0 bases, and 10 bases separated the two germline ends. Germline lookup yields CDR1 KGHSH and CDR2 LQKENI. The complete variable domain, with remaining parts taken from reference TRBV18 and TRBJ2-3, reads NAGVMQNPRHLVRRRGQEARLRCSPMKGHSHVYWYRQLPEEGLKFMVYLQKENIIDESGMPKERFSAEFPKEGPSILRIQQVVRGDSAAYFCASSPLSSSTDTQYFGPGTRLTVL.

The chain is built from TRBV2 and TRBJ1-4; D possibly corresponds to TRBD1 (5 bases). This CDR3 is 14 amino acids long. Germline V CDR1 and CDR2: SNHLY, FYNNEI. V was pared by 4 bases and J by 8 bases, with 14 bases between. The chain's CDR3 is CASSVRRTNEKLFF. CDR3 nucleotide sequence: TGTGCCAGCAGTGTGAGACGGACAAACGAAAAACTGTTTTTT. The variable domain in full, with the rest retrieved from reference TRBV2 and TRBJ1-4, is EPEVTQTPSHQVTQMGQEVILRCVPISNHLYFYWYRQILGQKVEFLVSFYNNEISEKSEIFDDQFSVERPDGSNFTLKIRSTKLEDSAMYFCASSVRRTNEKLFFGSGTQLSVL.

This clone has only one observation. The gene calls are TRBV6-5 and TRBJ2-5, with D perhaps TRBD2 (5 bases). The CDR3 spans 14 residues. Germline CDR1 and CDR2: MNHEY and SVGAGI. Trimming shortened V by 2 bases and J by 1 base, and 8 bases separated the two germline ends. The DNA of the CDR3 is TGTGCCAGCAGTTACAGGCGGGCCCAAGAGACCCAGTACTTC. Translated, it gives CASSYRRAQETQYF.

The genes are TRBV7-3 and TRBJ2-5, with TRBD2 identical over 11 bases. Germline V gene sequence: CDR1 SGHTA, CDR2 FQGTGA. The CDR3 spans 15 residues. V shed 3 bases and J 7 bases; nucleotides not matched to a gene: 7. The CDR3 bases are TGTGCCAGCAGCTTGGGACTAGCGGAAAGGGGGACCCAGTACTTC. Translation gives CASSLGLAERGTQYF. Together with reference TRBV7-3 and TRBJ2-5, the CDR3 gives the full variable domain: GAGVSQTPSNKVTEKGKYVELRCDPISGHTALYWYRQSLGQGPEFLIYFQGTGAADDSGLPNDRFFAVRPEGSVSTLKIQRTERGDSAVYLCASSLGLAERGTQYFGPGTRLLVL.

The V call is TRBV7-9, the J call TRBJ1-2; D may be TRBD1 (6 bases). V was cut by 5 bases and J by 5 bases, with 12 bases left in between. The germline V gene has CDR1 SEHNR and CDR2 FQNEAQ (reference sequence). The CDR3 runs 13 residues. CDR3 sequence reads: CASSPEGGYGYTF. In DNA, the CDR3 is TGTGCCAGCAGCCCTGAAGGGGGATATGGCTACACCTTC. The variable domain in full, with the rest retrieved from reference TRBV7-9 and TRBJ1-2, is DTGVSQNPRHKITKRGQNVTFRCDPISEHNRLYWYRQTLGQGPEFLTYFQNEAQLEKSRLLSDRFSAERPKGSFSTLEIQRTEQGDSAMYLCASSPEGGYGYTFGSGTRLTVV.

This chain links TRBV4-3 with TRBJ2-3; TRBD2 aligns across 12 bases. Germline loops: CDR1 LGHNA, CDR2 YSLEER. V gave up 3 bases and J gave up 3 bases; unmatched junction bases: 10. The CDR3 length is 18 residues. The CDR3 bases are TGCGCCAGCAGCCACCCGACTAGCGGGAGATTAACGACAGATACGCAGTATTTT. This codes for CASSHPTSGRLTTDTQYF.

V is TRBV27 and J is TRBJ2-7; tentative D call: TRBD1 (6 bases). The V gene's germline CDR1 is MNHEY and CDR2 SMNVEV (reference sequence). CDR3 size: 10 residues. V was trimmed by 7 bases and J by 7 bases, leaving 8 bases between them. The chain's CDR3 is CASTRGEQYF. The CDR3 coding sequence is TGTGCCAGCACGAGGGGGGAGCAGTACTTC.

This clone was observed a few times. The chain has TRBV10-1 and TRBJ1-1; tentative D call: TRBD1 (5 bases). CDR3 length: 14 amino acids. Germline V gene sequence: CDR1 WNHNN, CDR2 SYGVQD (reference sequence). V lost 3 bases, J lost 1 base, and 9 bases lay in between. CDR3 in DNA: TGCGCCAGCAGTGATCCGGGGGGGAACACTGAAGCTTTCTTT. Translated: CASSDPGGNTEAFF.

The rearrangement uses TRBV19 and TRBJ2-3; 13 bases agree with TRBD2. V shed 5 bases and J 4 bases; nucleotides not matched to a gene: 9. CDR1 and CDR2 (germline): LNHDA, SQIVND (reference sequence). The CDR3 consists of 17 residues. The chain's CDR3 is CASSGQLAGGPSDTQYF. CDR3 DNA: TGTGCCAGTAGTGGACAACTAGCGGGAGGGCCATCAGATACGCAGTATTTT.

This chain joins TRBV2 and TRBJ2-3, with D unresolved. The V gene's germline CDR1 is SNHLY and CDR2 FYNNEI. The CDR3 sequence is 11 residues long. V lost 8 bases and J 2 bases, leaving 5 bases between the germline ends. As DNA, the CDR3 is TGTGCCAGCGCAGTCACAGATACGCAGTATTTT. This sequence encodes CASAVTDTQYF. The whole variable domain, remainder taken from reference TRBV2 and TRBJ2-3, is EPEVTQTPSHQVTQMGQEVILRCVPISNHLYFYWYRQILGQKVEFLVSFYNNEISEKSEIFDDQFSVERPDGSNFTLKIRSTKLEDSAMYFCASAVTDTQYFGPGTRLTVL.

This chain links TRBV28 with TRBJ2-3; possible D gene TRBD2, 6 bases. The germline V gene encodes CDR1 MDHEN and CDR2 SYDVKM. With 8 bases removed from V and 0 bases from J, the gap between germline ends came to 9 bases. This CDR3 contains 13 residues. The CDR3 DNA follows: TGTGCCAGCTTTAGCGGAAGCACAGATACGCAGTATTTT. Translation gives CASFSGSTDTQYF.

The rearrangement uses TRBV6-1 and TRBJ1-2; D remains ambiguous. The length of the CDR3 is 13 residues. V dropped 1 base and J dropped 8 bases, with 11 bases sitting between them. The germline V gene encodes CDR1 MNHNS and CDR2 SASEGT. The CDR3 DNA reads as TGTGCCAGCAGTGAAGATGTGAGGCGGGGCTACACCTTC. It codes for CASSEDVRRGYTF.

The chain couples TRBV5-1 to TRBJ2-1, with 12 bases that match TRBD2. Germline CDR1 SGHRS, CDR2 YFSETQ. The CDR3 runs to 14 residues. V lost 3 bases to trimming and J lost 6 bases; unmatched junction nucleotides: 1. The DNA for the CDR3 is TGCGCCAGCAGCTCTAGCGGGAGGGGCAATGAGCAGTTCTTC. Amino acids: CASSSSGRGNEQFF.

The CDR3 loop reads CASSQDLGRGPYGYTF. CDR3 DNA: TGCGCCAGCAGCCAAGATCTTGGCAGGGGGCCCTATGGCTACACCTTC. The gene calls are TRBV4-3 and TRBJ1-2; 8 positions agree with TRBD1. The trim removed 0 bases at V and 4 bases at J, leaving 7 bases unmatched. Germline lookup yields CDR1 LGHNA and CDR2 YSLEER. The CDR3 consists of 16 residues.

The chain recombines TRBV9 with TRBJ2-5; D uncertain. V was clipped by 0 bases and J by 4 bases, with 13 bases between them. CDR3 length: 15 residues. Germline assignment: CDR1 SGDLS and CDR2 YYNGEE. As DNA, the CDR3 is TGTGCCAGCAGCGTAGCAAGCACTGCCTTAGAGACCCAGTACTTC. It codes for CASSVASTALETQYF.

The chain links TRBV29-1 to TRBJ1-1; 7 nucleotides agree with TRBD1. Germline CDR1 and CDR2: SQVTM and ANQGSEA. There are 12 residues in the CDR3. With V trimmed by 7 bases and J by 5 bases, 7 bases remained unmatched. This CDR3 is CSGHRGGTEAFF. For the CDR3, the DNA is TGCAGCGGTCACAGGGGAGGAACTGAAGCTTTCTTT.

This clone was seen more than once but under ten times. CDR3 residues: CAWSGITGEAFF. The CDR3 nucleotides are TGTGCCTGGAGTGGAATTACAGGGGAAGCTTTCTTT. The chain uses TRBV30 and TRBJ1-1; D possibly corresponds to TRBD1 (6 bases). CDR1 GTSNPN and CDR2 SVGIG come from the germline V gene (reference sequence). The CDR3 is 12 residues long. V lost 1 base and J lost 8, with 11 bases in between.

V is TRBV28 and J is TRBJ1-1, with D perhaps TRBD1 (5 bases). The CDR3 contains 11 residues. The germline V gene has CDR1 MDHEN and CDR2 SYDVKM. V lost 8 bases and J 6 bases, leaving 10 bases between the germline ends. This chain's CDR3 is CASGRGSEAFF. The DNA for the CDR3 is TGTGCCAGCGGAAGGGGCTCTGAAGCTTTCTTT. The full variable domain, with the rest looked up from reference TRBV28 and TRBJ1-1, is DVKVTQSSRYLVKRTGEKVFLECVQDMDHENMFWYRQDPGLGLRLIYFSYDVKMKEKGDIPEGYSVSREKKERFSLILESASTNQTSMYLCASGRGSEAFFGQGTRLTVV.

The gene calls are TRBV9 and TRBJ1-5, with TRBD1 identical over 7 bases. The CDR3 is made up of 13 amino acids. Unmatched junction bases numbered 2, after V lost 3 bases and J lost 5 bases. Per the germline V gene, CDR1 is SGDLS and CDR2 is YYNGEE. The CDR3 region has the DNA TGTGCCAGCAGCGGGACAGGCGATCAGCCCCAGCATTTT. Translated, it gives CASSGTGDQPQHF.

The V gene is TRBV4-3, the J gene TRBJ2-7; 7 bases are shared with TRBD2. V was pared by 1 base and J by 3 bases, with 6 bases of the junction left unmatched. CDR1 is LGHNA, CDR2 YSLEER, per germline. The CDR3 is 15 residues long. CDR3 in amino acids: CASSQVLASHYEQYF. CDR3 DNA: TGCGCCAGCAGCCAAGTACTAGCGTCTCACTACGAGCAGTACTTC.

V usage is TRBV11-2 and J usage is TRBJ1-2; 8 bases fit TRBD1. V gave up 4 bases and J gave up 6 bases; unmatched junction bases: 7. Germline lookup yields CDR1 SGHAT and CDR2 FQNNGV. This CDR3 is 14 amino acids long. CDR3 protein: CASSSLDRANGYTF. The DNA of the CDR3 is TGTGCCAGCAGCTCCTTGGACAGGGCTAATGGCTACACCTTC.